These 12 T cell receptor beta chains were all obtained from the same sample, sequenced in a study of blood T cell repertoires in COVID-19. The repertoire was sequenced with immunoSEQ multiplex PCR; TCRdb's copy has only in-frame clones and lacks some. The table has around 120,000 clones, roughly three quarters seen once; the top ten hold 3% to 4.5%. Sequences were obtained from peripheral blood. These receptors all come from a woman of 80 years or more with acute or convalescent COVID-19.

The CDR3: CASSLAAGGPYNEQFF. The CDR3 nucleotides read TGTGCCAGCAGCTTAGCGGCGGGGGGCCCCTACAATGAGCAGTTCTTC. The rearrangement uses TRBV7-3 and TRBJ2-1; 8 bases agree with TRBD2. The J segment lost 2 bases and the V segment lost 2 bases, leaving 5 bases of the junction unmatched. There are 16 residues in the CDR3. Germline V lookup: CDR1 SGHTA, CDR2 FQGTGA.

V gene TRBV5-1 combines with J gene TRBJ2-7, with TRBD1 as a possible D gene (6 bases). V lost 1 base to trimming and J lost 3 bases, with 11 bases between them. This CDR3 is 14 amino acids long. Germline assignment: CDR1 SGHRS and CDR2 YFSETQ. CDR3 amino acids: CASSLTGPGYEQYF. The CDR3 nucleotides read TGCGCCAGCAGCTTGACAGGGCCGGGCTACGAGCAGTACTTC.

The J gene is TRBJ1-1, the V gene TRBV29-1; 8 nucleotides match TRBD1. CDR3 length: 14 amino acids. Germline CDR1 and CDR2: SQVTM and ANQGSEA. Trimming at V came to 6 bases and at J to 6 bases, leaving 12 bases not matched to a gene. CDR3 region: CSVPQGALGSEAFF. CDR3 coding DNA: TGCAGCGTACCTCAGGGGGCGCTAGGTTCTGAAGCTTTCTTT.

CDR3 nucleotide sequence: TGTGCCAGCAGCCCCTGGACAGGGGATGAAGCTTTCTTT. Amino acids: CASSPWTGDEAFF. The rearrangement joins TRBV5-6 to TRBJ1-1; 9 bases align to TRBD1. This CDR3 has 13 residues. Germline V gene lookup returns CDR1 SGHDT and CDR2 YYEEEE. Losses at the gene ends were 4 bases for V and 7 bases for J; bases not matched to a gene: 5.

This chain's CDR3 is CASSPLGPGQDIYEQYF. For the CDR3, the DNA is TGTGCCAGCTCACCTCTCGGCCCCGGACAGGATATCTACGAGCAGTACTTC. The chain joins TRBV18 to TRBJ2-7, with 7 bases matching TRBD1. Germline assignment: CDR1 KGHSH and CDR2 LQKENI. This CDR3 is 17 amino acids long. J gave up 3 bases and V 3 bases, and 14 bases lay outside the gene matches.

The chain is built from TRBV9 and TRBJ2-1; D remains unclear. The V gene's germline CDR1 is SGDLS and CDR2 YYNGEE. The length of the CDR3 is 16 residues. V was shortened by 3 bases and J by 1 base, with 14 bases between the two germline ends. In DNA, the CDR3 is TGTGCCAGCAGCGCTAGTATCGGCGGTTCCTACAATGAGCAGTTCTTC. Its translation is CASSASIGGSYNEQFF.

There are a few counts of this clone. The chain links TRBV7-2 to TRBJ1-1; no clear D. V lost 1 base to trimming and J lost 8 bases, with 11 bases between them. CDR3 size: 13 residues. The germline gives CDR1 SGHTA, CDR2 FQGNSA. DNA of the CDR3: TGTGCCAGCAGCTTAGTGTTCTCGAGCGAAGCTTTCTTT. Amino acid sequence: CASSLVFSSEAFF.

V gene TRBV3-1 (or the pseudogene TRBV3-2) combines with J gene TRBJ1-5; possibly TRBD1 for D (5 bases). The CDR3 loop spans 15 amino acids. V was pared by 4 bases and J by 3 bases, with 13 bases between. The germline V gene encodes CDR1 LGHDT and CDR2 YNNKEL (reference sequence). CDR3 sequence reads: CASSPGVRDNQPQHF. In DNA form, the CDR3 reads TGTGCCAGCAGCCCGGGGGTTCGCGACAATCAGCCCCAGCATTTT.

This rearrangement joins TRBV10-1 to TRBJ2-5; a weak D match, TRBD1 (6 bases). The ends were cut back, 5 bases at V and 0 bases at J, with 13 bases in the middle. Germline values: CDR1 WNHNN, CDR2 SYGVQD (reference sequence). The CDR3 totals 15 residues. CDR3: CASSTLRTDQETQYF. Here the CDR3 DNA reads TGCGCCAGCAGTACCCTTAGGACAGACCAAGAGACCCAGTACTTC.

This clone occurred a few times. The chain's CDR3 is CASSLASGGTDTQYF. In DNA, the CDR3 is TGCGCCAGCAGCTTGGCGAGCGGGGGGACGGATACGCAGTATTTT. The rearrangement uses TRBV5-1 and TRBJ2-3; 9 nucleotides match TRBD2. The CDR3 has 15 amino acids. J gave up 6 bases and V 0 bases, and 5 bases lay outside the gene matches. Germline-derived CDR1 and CDR2 are SGHRS and YFSETQ.

CDR3 region: CAWSSEASEAFF. CDR3 nucleotides: TGTGCCTGGTCCTCCGAGGCAAGTGAAGCTTTCTTT. This chain uses TRBV30 with TRBJ1-1; D is uncertain. Germline lookup yields CDR1 GTSNPN and CDR2 SVGIG (reference sequence). Trimming took 5 bases from V and 7 from J, leaving 14 bases between them. This CDR3 is built from 12 residues.

V gene TRBV30 combines with J gene TRBJ2-7; tentative D call: TRBD1 (5 bases). This CDR3 spans 13 amino acids. Deletions cut 0 bases from V and 5 bases from J, with 11 bases between. CDR1 and CDR2 (germline): GTSNPN, SVGIG (reference sequence). CDR3 nucleotides: TGTGCCTGGAGTGTCTCTACAGGTAACGAGCAGTACTTC. This encodes CAWSVSTGNEQYF. Together with reference TRBV30 and TRBJ2-7, the CDR3 gives the full variable domain: SQTIHQWPATLVQPVGSPLSLECTVEGTSNPNLYWYRQAAGRGLQLLFYSVGIGQISSEVPQNLSASRPQDRQFILSSKKLLLSDSGFYLCAWSVSTGNEQYFGPGTRLTVT.